This T cell receptor (beta chain) was identified in a study of cytomegalovirus exposure and HLA in healthy donors. The CDR3 runs 19 residues. Trimming removed 4 bases from V and 0 bases from J; junction bases left unmatched: 15. Germline lookup yields CDR1 MDHEN and CDR2 SYDVKM. A multiplex PCR was run with 60 Vbeta primers and 13 Jbeta primers. Sequencing was performed with immunoSEQ multiplex PCR; in TCRdb, only in-frame clones are kept and a portion is missing. The table has around 190,000 clones, around 88% seen once. The sequence was collected from a young woman in good health and CMV-seronegative. The chain has TRBV28 and TRBJ2-7, with 10 bases fitting TRBD1. Sequenced sample: PBMCs. The CDR3 DNA reads TGTGCCAGCAGTTCGGGGACCTTTTCGGGACAGGGGAGCTCCTACGAGCAGTACTTC. Translation: CASSSGTFSGQGSSYEQYF.